This T cell receptor beta chain is drawn from a study of blood T cell repertoires in COVID-19. Study as a whole: Acute and convalescent COVID-19 samples came from the United States, Italy and Spain. T cells, B-cell-depleted T cells, or PBMCs supplied cDNA or gDNA.

In the study's own analysis: Amplifying reference gene primers gave estimates of nucleated cell counts. Profiled with immunoSEQ multiplex PCR; TCRdb holds only in-frame clones, not every one. V, J and clone size were drawn from that table, and D and trimming were deduced from the DNA. The repertoire has around 190,000 clones, roughly 80% of them found once; the top ten carry under 15%. In its sample, this clone was seen once. Germline CDR1 MNHEY, CDR2 SVGEGT. The V segment lost 5 bases and the J segment 9 bases; nucleotides outside the gene matches: 11. The CDR3 spans 15 residues. The rearrangement joins TRBV6-2 or TRBV6-3 to TRBJ1-5; 9 bases map to TRBD1. The TCR sequence derives from a woman aged 45-60 years with acute or convalescent COVID-19. The sequencing sample was made of peripheral blood. CDR3 in amino acids: CASSDTGTGRGPQHF. The CDR3 DNA follows: TGTGCCAGCAGTGACACCGGGACAGGGCGGGGGCCCCAGCATTTT.